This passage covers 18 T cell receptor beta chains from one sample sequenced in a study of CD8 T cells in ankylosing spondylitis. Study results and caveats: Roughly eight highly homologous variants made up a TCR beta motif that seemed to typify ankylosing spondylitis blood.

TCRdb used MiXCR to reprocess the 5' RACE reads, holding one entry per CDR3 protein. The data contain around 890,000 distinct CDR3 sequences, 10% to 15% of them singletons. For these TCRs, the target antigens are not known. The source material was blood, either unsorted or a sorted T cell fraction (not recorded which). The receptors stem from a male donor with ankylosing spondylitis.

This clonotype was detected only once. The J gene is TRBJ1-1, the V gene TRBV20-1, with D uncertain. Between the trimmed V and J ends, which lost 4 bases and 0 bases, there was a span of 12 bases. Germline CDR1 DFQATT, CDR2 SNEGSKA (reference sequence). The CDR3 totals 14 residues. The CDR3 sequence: CSATRTGLNTEAFF. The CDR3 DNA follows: TGCAGTGCTACTCGAACGGGGTTGAACACTGAAGCTTTCTTT.

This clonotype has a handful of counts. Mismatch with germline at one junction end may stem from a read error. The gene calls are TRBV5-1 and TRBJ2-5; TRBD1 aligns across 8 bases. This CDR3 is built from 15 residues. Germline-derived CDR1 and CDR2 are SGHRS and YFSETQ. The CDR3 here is CASSLAQGALETQYF. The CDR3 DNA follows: TGCGCCAGCAGCTTGGCCCAGGGGGCGCTTGAGACTCAGTACTTC.

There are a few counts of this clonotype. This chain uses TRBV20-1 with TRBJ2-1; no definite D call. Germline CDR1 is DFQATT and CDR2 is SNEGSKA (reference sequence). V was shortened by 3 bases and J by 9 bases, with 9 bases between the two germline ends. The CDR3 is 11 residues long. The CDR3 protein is CSARESGEQFF. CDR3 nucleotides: TGCAGTGCTAGGGAGAGTGGTGAGCAGTTCTTC.

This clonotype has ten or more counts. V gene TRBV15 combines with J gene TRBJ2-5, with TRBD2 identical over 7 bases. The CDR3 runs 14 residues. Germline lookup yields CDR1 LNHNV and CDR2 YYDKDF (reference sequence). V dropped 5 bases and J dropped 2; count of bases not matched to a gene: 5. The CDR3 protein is CATSYTSVQETQYF. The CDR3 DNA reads TGTGCCACCAGCTACACTAGCGTACAAGAGACCCAGTACTTC.

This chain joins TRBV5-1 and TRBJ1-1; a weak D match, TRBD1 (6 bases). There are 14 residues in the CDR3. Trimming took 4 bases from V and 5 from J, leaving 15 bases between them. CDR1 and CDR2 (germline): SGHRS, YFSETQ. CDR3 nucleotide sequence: TGCGCCAGCAGCGCTAACCTACAGGGTACTGAAGCTTTCTTT. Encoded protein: CASSANLQGTEAFF.

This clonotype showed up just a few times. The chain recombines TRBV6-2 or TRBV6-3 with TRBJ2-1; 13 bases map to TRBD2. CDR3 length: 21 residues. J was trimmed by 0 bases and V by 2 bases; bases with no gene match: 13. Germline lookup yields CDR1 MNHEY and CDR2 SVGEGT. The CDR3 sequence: CASSYRPTSGGIAGSYNEQFF. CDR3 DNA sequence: TGTGCCAGCAGTTACCGTCCGACTAGCGGGGGGATTGCAGGCTCCTACAATGAGCAGTTCTTC.

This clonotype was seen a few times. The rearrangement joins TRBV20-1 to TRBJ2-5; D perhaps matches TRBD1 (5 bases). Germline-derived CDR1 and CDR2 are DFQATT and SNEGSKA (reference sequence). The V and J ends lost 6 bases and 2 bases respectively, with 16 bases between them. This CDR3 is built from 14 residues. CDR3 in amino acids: CSASMTALQETQYF. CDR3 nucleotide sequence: TGCAGTGCCAGTATGACAGCACTTCAAGAGACCCAGTACTTC.

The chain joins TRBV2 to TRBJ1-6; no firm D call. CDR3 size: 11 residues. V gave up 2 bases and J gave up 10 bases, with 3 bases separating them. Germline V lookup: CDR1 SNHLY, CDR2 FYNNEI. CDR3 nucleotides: TGTGCCAGCAGTGAAAGATCACCCCTCCACTTT. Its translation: CASSERSPLHF.

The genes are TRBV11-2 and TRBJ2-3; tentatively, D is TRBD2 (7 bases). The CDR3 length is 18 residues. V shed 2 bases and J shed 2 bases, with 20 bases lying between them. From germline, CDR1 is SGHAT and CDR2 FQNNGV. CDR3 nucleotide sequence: TGTGCCAGCAGCTTAAGGCGGGGGCCGGACGATTTCACAGATACGCAGTATTTT. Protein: CASSLRRGPDDFTDTQYF.

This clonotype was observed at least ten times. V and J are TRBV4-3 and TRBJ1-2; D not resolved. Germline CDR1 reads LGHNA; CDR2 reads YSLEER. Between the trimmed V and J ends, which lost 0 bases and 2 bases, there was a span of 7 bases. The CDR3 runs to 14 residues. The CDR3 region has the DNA TGCGCCAGCAGCCAAGAAGCGGTGAACTATGGCTACACCTTC. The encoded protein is CASSQEAVNYGYTF.

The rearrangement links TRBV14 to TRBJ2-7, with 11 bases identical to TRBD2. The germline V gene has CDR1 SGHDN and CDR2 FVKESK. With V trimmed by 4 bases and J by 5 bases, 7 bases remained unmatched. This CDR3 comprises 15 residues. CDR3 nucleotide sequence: TGTGCCAGCAGCCTTTGGACTAGCGGGCACGACGAGCAGTACTTC. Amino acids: CASSLWTSGHDEQYF.

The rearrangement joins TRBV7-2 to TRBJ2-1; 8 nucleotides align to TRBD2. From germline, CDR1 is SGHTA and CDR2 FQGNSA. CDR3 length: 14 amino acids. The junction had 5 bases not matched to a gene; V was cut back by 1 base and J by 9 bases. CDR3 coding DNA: TGTGCCAGCAGCTTAGAGCGGGAGTCGGGTGAGCAGTTCTTC. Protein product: CASSLERESGEQFF.

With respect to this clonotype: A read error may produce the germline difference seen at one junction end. The DNA for the CDR3 is TGCAGAGCTAGCTTCCAGCGGTTTGAAGCTTTCTTT. Protein sequence: CRASFQRFEAFF. The chain carries TRBV20-1 and TRBJ1-1; D uncertain. This CDR3 contains 12 residues. Germline-derived CDR1 and CDR2 are DFQATT and SNEGSKA (reference sequence).

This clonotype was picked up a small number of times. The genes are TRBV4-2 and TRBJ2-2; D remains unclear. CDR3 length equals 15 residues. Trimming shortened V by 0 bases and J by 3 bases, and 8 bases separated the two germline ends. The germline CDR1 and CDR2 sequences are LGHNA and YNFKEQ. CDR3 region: CASSQDGLDTGELFF. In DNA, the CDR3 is TGTGCCAGCAGCCAAGATGGCCTTGACACCGGGGAGCTGTTTTTT.

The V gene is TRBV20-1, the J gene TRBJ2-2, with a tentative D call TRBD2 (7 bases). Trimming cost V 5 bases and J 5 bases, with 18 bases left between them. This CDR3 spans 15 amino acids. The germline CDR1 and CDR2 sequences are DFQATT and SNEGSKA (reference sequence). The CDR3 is CSARRGAQATGELFF. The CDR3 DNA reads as TGCAGTGCTCGACGGGGGGCGCAGGCGACCGGGGAGCTGTTTTTT.

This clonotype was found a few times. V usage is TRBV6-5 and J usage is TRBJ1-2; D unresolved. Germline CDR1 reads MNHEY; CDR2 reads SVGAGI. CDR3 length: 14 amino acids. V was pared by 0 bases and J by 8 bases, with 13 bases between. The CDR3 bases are TGTGCCAGCAGTTACTCGGATGAGCGAGGAGGCTACACCTTC. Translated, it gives CASSYSDERGGYTF.

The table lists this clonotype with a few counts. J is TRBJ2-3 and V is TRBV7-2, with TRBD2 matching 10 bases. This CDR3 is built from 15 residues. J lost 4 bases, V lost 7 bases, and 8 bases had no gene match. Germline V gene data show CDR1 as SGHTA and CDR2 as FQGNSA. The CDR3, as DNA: TGTGCCAGCACCCTTAGCGGGAGGACCTCAGATACGCAGTATTTT. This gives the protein CASTLSGRTSDTQYF.

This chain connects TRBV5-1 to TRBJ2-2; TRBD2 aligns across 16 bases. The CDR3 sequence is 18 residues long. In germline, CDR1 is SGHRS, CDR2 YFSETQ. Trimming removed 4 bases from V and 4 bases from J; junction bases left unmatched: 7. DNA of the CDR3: TGCGCCAGCAGCCCAGGGACTAGCGGGAGGGCCTCCACCGGGGAGCTGTTTTTT. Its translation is CASSPGTSGRASTGELFF.